This TCR beta chain was retrieved from a study of shared clonotypes between healthy human individuals. Study-level information: For every donor, three CD4 naive, three CD4 memory, two CD8 naive and one CD8 memory plates were used. Findings and limits, study-wide: Clonotype sharing across several donors was observed for 4% to 5.5% of naive CD4 clonotypes.

Of note for this clone: The antigen is not known.

Between the trimmed V and J ends, which lost 0 bases and 5 bases, there was a span of 11 bases. Germline V gene lookup returns CDR1 MNHNS and CDR2 SASEGT. The CDR3 contains 15 residues. TCRdb's copy holds only in-frame clones and misses some; the assay was immunoSEQ multiplex PCR. The data show roughly 500,000 clones, about 95% seen once. The chain joins TRBV6-1 to TRBJ1-5, with D hard to call. This receptor was taken from a woman in her 30s in good health. The sample was naive CD4+ T cells sorted from blood. Regarding subset: CD45RA+ positively selected. This CDR3 reads CASSEAGGLHQPQHF. Here the CDR3 DNA reads TGTGCCAGCAGTGAAGCAGGTGGCCTCCATCAGCCCCAGCATTTT.